The 11 T cell receptor beta chains reported below all come from one sample, sequenced in a study of cytomegalovirus exposure and HLA in healthy donors. PCR amplification relied on 60 Vbeta primers (plus 13 Jbeta primers). The assay was immunoSEQ multiplex PCR, and TCRdb's table has in-frame clones only and misses some. The table records more than 200,000 clones, about four fifths of them present only once. The sample consisted of PBMCs. These receptors all stem from a man aged 35-49 years in good health and CMV-seropositive.

This clone was recorded a few times. The V gene is TRBV30, the J gene TRBJ2-5, with D tentatively TRBD2 (6 bases). Germline values: CDR1 GTSNPN, CDR2 SVGIG (reference sequence). The CDR3 is 15 residues long. Trimming cost V 0 bases and J 5 bases, with 16 bases left between them. As DNA, the CDR3 is TGTGCCTGGAGTGTAAGGGCTACCCGGGGGGAGACCCAGTACTTC. The encoded protein is CAWSVRATRGETQYF.

The chain uses TRBV6-5 and TRBJ2-5; 9 bases are shared with TRBD2. The J call may be incorrect, as the DNA end agrees better with TRBJ2-7. Germline V lookup: CDR1 MNHEY, CDR2 SVGAGI. The CDR3 loop spans 15 amino acids. As DNA, the CDR3 is TGTGCCAGCAGTTACCAGACTAGCGGTACCTACGAGCAGTACTTC. Translated, it gives CASSYQTSGTYEQYF.

This clone was counted a single time. This rearrangement joins TRBV28 to TRBJ2-7; 10 nucleotides align to TRBD1. This CDR3 has 17 residues. Trimming cost V 7 bases and J 5 bases; bases outside gene matches: 17. Germline CDR1 reads MDHEN; CDR2 reads SYDVKM. CDR3 in amino acids: CASTPVALDRGIDEQYF. The CDR3 nucleotides read TGTGCCAGCACCCCCGTTGCCCTGGACAGGGGGATCGACGAGCAGTACTTC.

Regarding this clone: Other DNA sequences within the sample encode an identical CDR3. V and J are TRBV2 and TRBJ1-1; D unclear. The CDR3 runs to 12 residues. Germline V gives CDR1 SNHLY, CDR2 FYNNEI. The V end lost 2 bases, the J end lost 4 bases, and 5 bases lay between the germline ends. DNA for the CDR3: TGTGCCAGCAGTGAACGGGGCACTGAAGCTTTCTTT. It encodes CASSERGTEAFF.

This clone has a handful of counts. The rearrangement joins TRBV5-1 to TRBJ2-3; 8 nucleotides align to TRBD1. Looked up from germline, CDR1 is SGHRS and CDR2 is YFSETQ. Trimming took 4 bases from V and 4 from J; bases not matched to a gene: 2. The CDR3 totals 13 residues. This CDR3 is CASSLDRADTQYF. The DNA for the CDR3 is TGCGCCAGCAGCCTGGACAGGGCAGATACGCAGTATTTT. Based on the CDR3 plus reference TRBV5-1 and TRBJ2-3, the full variable domain is KAGVTQTPRYLIKTRGQQVTLSCSPISGHRSVSWYQQTPGQGLQFLFEYFSETQRNKGNFPGRFSGRQFSNSRSEMNVSTLELGDSALYLCASSLDRADTQYFGPGTRLTVL.

The chain couples TRBV10-1 to TRBJ2-2; 7 nucleotides align to TRBD2. The germline gives CDR1 WNHNN, CDR2 SYGVQD (reference sequence). The ends lost 0 bases at V and 0 bases at J; junction bases unmatched: 7. The CDR3 is 18 residues long. The CDR3 sequence: CASSESYGLAANTGELFF. As DNA, the CDR3 is TGCGCCAGCAGTGAGTCTTACGGCCTAGCGGCGAACACCGGGGAGCTGTTTTTT.

This clone was seen once. The CDR3 sequence is CASSLEVKSPFTGITGELFF. The CDR3, as DNA: TGTGCCAGCAGCTTAGAAGTGAAGAGTCCATTTACAGGGATCACCGGGGAGCTGTTTTTT. The V gene is TRBV7-8, the J gene TRBJ2-2; perhaps TRBD1 as D (6 bases). The ends were cut back, 1 base at V and 4 bases at J, with 25 bases in the middle. The germline CDR1 and CDR2 sequences are SGHVS and FQNEAQ. CDR3 length equals 20 residues.

The V and J genes are TRBV7-6 and TRBJ1-4, with 9 bases lining up with TRBD1. The CDR3 has 16 residues. Germline trimming cut 6 bases from V and 8 bases from J; bases unmatched to any gene: 13. Germline assignment: CDR1 SGHVS and CDR2 FNYEAQ. CDR3 region: CASSLTGTGQGEKLFF. The CDR3 nucleotides read TGTGCCAGCAGTCTCACCGGGACAGGGCAAGGGGAAAAACTGTTTTTT. The full variable domain, its missing parts supplied by reference TRBV7-6 and TRBJ1-4, is GAGVSQSPRYKVTKRGQDVALRCDPISGHVSLYWYRQALGQGPEFLTYFNYEAQQDKSGLPNDRFSAERPEGSISTLTIQRTEQRDSAMYRCASSLTGTGQGEKLFFGSGTQLSVL.

The CDR3 region has the DNA TGTGCCAGCACCCTCCGGAGATCCAATCAGCCCCAGCATTTT. Its protein is CASTLRRSNQPQHF. The chain recombines TRBV5-6 with TRBJ1-5; D is uncertain. This CDR3 spans 14 amino acids. Trimming cost V 6 bases and J 3 bases, with 13 bases left between them. Germline V gene lookup returns CDR1 SGHDT and CDR2 YYEEEE.

The V and J genes are TRBV10-2 and TRBJ1-2, with no clear D. This CDR3 comprises 14 residues. Germline lookup yields CDR1 WSHSY and CDR2 SAAADI. V was shortened by 3 bases and J by 0 bases, with 8 bases between the two germline ends. The CDR3 nucleotides are TGCGCCAGCAGTGACCACGGAGCTAACTATGGCTACACCTTC. Encoded protein: CASSDHGANYGYTF.

V and J are TRBV5-1 and TRBJ1-1, with D perhaps matching TRBD1 (6 bases). V lost 4 bases and J 0 bases, leaving 13 bases between the germline ends. This CDR3 region has 15 residues. Germline CDR1 SGHRS, CDR2 YFSETQ. This chain's CDR3 is CASSLRTALNTEAFF. CDR3 sequence (DNA): TGCGCCAGCAGCCTTAGGACAGCCCTGAACACTGAAGCTTTCTTT.